This T cell receptor beta chain was obtained from a study of cytomegalovirus exposure and HLA in healthy donors. The PCR used 60 Vbeta and 13 Jbeta primers. Data came from immunoSEQ multiplex PCR; TCRdb stores just in-frame clones and leaves some out. The table has more than 70,000 clones, 60% to 85% seen once. CDR1 and CDR2 (germline): SGDLS, YYNGEE. The CDR3 spans 13 residues. The germline V and J ends were trimmed by 2 bases and 5 bases, with 8 bases remaining between them. Source material: PBMCs. This chain joins TRBV9 and TRBJ2-1; D is uncertain. The TCR sequence derives from a young man in good health and CMV-seropositive. CDR3 in amino acids: CASSVEVDNEQFF. The CDR3 bases are TGTGCCAGCAGCGTCGAGGTTGACAATGAGCAGTTCTTC.